This paragraph reports one T cell receptor beta chain. Antigen specificity is unknown. Sequencing ends 3 residues short of the CDR3 end; the germline J gene provides the rest. Germline CDR1 and CDR2: GTSNPN and SVGIG (reference sequence). V dropped 0 bases and J dropped 3 bases, with 17 bases sitting between them. This CDR3 contains 16 residues. The data belong to a study of T cells in women clearing cervical HPV infection. Study-wide context: Donors had HPV16-related CIN3 or worse; 2 had invasive cancer.

Study-level findings and limits: CIN3+ cases had significantly higher TCR repertoire richness than controls, but evenness did not differ.

HPV was found by MY09/MY11 PCR and dot-blot genotyping. Produced via immunoSEQ multiplex PCR; TCRdb's table is partial and in-frame only. The table for this sample gives 30,000 to 35,000 clones. This sequence originates from a woman between 18 and 70 years old with a cervical HPV16 infection that either progressed to CIN3+ or cleared (not recorded which). The gene calls are TRBV30 and TRBJ1-1, with D possibly being TRBD1 (6 bases). Material for sequencing was blood buffy coat. The DNA read from the CDR3 is TGTGCCTGGAGTGTAGTCCCCCCAGGGGCGTACACTGAA. Protein product: CAWSVVPPGAYTE. The complete CDR3 sequence is CAWSVVPPGAYTEAFF.